This TCR beta chain was identified during a study of T cells after yellow fever vaccination. Background on the study: Libraries from low-cell-number fractions were prepared with the SMART-Seq v4 Ultra Low Input RNA kit.

Production of TCR cDNA was by 5'RACE template switching, which also added a universal primer site and UMIs. MiXCR, applied by TCRdb to the 5' RACE reads, yields one record per CDR3 protein. Here the sample spans 400,000 to 650,000 distinct CDR3 sequences, just over 20% being singletons. Findings of the study overall: The study found a weaker secondary response that peaked faster, day 5 versus 15.

As regards this clonotype: Antigen: not known.

The CDR3 runs to 20 residues. Unmatched junction bases numbered 25, after V lost 10 bases and J lost 5 bases. Germline loops: CDR1 LGHDT, CDR2 YNNKEL (reference sequence). V is TRBV3-1 and J is TRBJ2-5; TRBD2 agrees at 13 bases. The TCR was taken from a man aged 18-30 years who received the YFV17D yellow fever vaccine. The sequencing here drew on PBMCs, taken about 21 days after the first yellow fever vaccination. CDR3 sequence reads: CATTPILGLAGPYQLETQYF. In nucleotides, the CDR3 is TGTGCCACCACCCCCATCTTGGGACTAGCGGGGCCCTACCAATTGGAGACCCAGTACTTC.